This is a list of T cell receptor beta chains from one sample in a study of CD8+ T cells in alopecia areata. Assay: immunoSEQ multiplex PCR; the TCRdb copy retains only in-frame clones and omits some. The table includes about 20,000 clones, roughly two thirds detected once. Material for sequencing was CD4+ Tregs sorted from blood. Every receptor here comes from a human donor with alopecia areata. Each CDR3 is given with its conserved first and last residue. D genes are given only for firm matches. Size tells how often a clone was seen (once, few, many) or the class of an expanded clone, and some rows leave it out.

>-|TRBV7-2|once|TRBJ2-3
CASSLRGSWETDTQYF
TGTGCCAGCAGCTTAAGGGGGAGCTGGGAGACAGATACGCAGTATTTT
>-|TRBV30|-|TRBJ1-2
CAWRSWSDYGYTF
TGTGCCTGGAGAAGTTGGTCCGACTATGGCTACACCTTC
>-|TRBV5-1|-|TRBJ2-7
CASSLAERGEQYF
TGCGCCAGCAGCTTGGCGGAGAGAGGCGAGCAGTACTTC
>-|TRBV21-1|-|TRBJ1-6
CASSKWGYLRALHF
TGTGCCAGCAGCAAATGGGGCTACCTTAGGGCCCTCCACTTT
>-|TRBV7-9|-|TRBJ2-1
CASSFLGTSSNEQFF
TGTGCCAGCAGCTTTTTAGGGACCTCTTCCAATGAGCAGTTCTTC
>TRBD1|TRBV28|few|TRBJ2-3
CASTPGDRVADTQYF
TGTGCCAGCACCCCAGGGGACAGGGTCGCAGATACGCAGTATTTT
>TRBD2|TRBV5-1|-|TRBJ2-5
CASSPGLAGRETQYF
TGCGCCAGCAGCCCGGGACTAGCGGGAAGGGAGACCCAGTACTTC
>-|TRBV10-3|few|TRBJ2-4
CAISTDTNIQYF
TGTGCCATCTCGACAGATACAAACATTCAGTACTTC
>-|TRBV7-2|-|TRBJ2-1
CASSLSRAAGHNEQFF
TGTGCCAGCAGCCTCTCTCGGGCGGCGGGCCACAATGAGCAGTTCTTC
>-|TRBV10-3|few|TRBJ1-1
CAIKSTTEAFF
TGTGCCATCAAGTCTACCACTGAAGCTTTCTTT
>-|TRBV28|-|TRBJ2-1
CASSFAGLGYNEQFF
TGTGCCAGCAGTTTCGCGGGATTGGGCTACAATGAGCAGTTCTTC
>-|TRBV5-1|-|TRBJ2-2
CASSRDGSAWNTGELFF
TGCGCCAGCAGCCGAGACGGGTCAGCATGGAACACCGGGGAGCTGTTTTTT
>TRBD1|TRBV7-6|-|TRBJ1-4
CASSLGQGATTNEKLFF
TGTGCCAGCAGCCTGGGACAGGGCGCAACAACTAATGAAAAACTGTTTTTT
>-|TRBV6-5|-|TRBJ2-2
CASSYSRRGNTGELFF
TGTGCCAGCAGTTACTCGAGGCGGGGGAACACCGGGGAGCTGTTTTTT
>-|TRBV28|-|TRBJ2-7
CASSPPPWRTTYEQYF
TGTGCCAGCAGCCCTCCCCCTTGGCGGACAACCTACGAGCAGTACTTC
>-|TRBV5-1|few|TRBJ2-1
CASSSGGSSYNEQFF
TGCGCCAGCAGCTCCGGGGGCAGCTCCTACAATGAGCAGTTCTTC
>-|TRBV6-6|few|TRBJ2-7
CASNGVGYEQYF
TGTGCCAGCAATGGGGTCGGGTACGAGCAGTACTTC
>-|TRBV10-3|once|TRBJ1-6
CAISEGQIYNSPLHF
TGTGCCATCAGTGAGGGACAGATCTATAATTCACCCCTCCACTTT
>-|TRBV19|-|TRBJ1-4
CASSGNQAGNEKLFF
TGTGCCAGTAGTGGTAATCAGGCCGGGAATGAAAAACTGTTTTTT
>TRBD1|TRBV19|few|TRBJ2-3
CASSPGQFRADTQYF
TGTGCCAGTAGTCCGGGACAGTTCAGGGCAGATACGCAGTATTTT
>TRBD1|TRBV7-9|-|TRBJ1-2
CASSRTGGGYTF
TGTGCCAGCAGCCGGACAGGGGGCGGCTACACCTTC
>TRBD1|TRBV5-1|-|TRBJ2-1
CASSWTGLSYNEQFF
TGCGCCAGCAGCTGGACAGGTCTTTCCTACAATGAGCAGTTCTTC
>-|TRBV7-2|-|TRBJ2-7
CASSYAGGGSYEQYF
TGTGCCAGCAGCTATGCGGGTGGCGGATCCTACGAGCAGTACTTC
>-|TRBV4-3|-|TRBJ2-6
CASSQASQGGTGANVLTF
TGCGCCAGCAGCCAAGCCAGTCAGGGTGGGACTGGGGCCAACGTCCTGACTTTC
>TRBD1|TRBV18|-|TRBJ2-2
CASSPPQGANTGELFF
TGTGCCAGCTCACCACCTCAGGGGGCCAACACCGGGGAGCTGTTTTTT
>-|TRBV7-2|-|TRBJ2-3
CASSLGINRRSDTQYF
TGTGCCAGCAGCTTAGGGATCAACAGGAGATCAGATACGCAGTATTTT
>-|TRBV7-9|-|TRBJ1-6
CASSLGALGVGNSPLHF
TGTGCCAGCAGCTTAGGAGCTCTAGGGGTTGGTAATTCACCCCTCCACTTT
>-|TRBV6-6|few|TRBJ2-7
CASTGTPYEQYF
TGTGCCAGCACTGGGACTCCCTACGAGCAGTACTTC
>-|TRBV4-2|-|TRBJ1-2
CASSQGETVSYTF
TGTGCCAGCAGCCAAGGTGAAACAGTAAGCTACACCTTC
>-|TRBV5-1|few|TRBJ2-7
CASSPTGRRVSYEQYF
TGCGCCAGCAGTCCAACTGGACGTCGTGTATCCTACGAGCAGTACTTC
>-|TRBV5-1|-|TRBJ1-1
CASSLDLATEAFF
TGCGCCAGCAGCTTGGACCTCGCCACTGAAGCTTTCTTT
>-|TRBV7-8|-|TRBJ1-2
CASSLVSGEYGYTF
TGTGCCAGCAGCTTAGTTTCCGGGGAGTATGGCTACACCTTC
>-|TRBV7-2|-|TRBJ1-5
CASSLVGQPQHF
TGTGCCAGCAGCTTAGTAGGTCAGCCCCAGCATTTT
>-|TRBV28|-|TRBJ2-5
CASSSTRDWGQETQYF
TGTGCCAGCAGTTCTACCCGGGACTGGGGACAAGAGACCCAGTACTTC
>TRBD2|TRBV5-1|-|TRBJ2-3
CASSLAYGGAADTQYF
TGCGCCAGCAGCTTGGCCTACGGGGGGGCCGCAGATACGCAGTATTTT
>TRBD1|TRBV19|few|TRBJ1-6
CASSRTGDYSPLHF
TGTGCCAGTAGTCGGACAGGGGACTATTCACCCCTCCACTTT
>-|TRBV7-9|-|TRBJ2-7
CASTHSSRPYEQYF
TGTGCCAGCACCCACTCGTCAAGGCCTTACGAGCAGTACTTC
>-|TRBV9|once|TRBJ2-2
CASSISSTGELFF
TGTGCCAGCAGCATTAGTAGCACCGGGGAGCTGTTTTTT
>TRBD2|TRBV4-1|-|TRBJ2-3
CASSRGLAGYIADTQYF
TGCGCCAGCAGCCGCGGACTAGCGGGATATATCGCAGATACGCAGTATTTT
>-|TRBV28|-|TRBJ2-1
CASSAVGPGYEQFF
TGTGCCAGCAGTGCAGTAGGGCCAGGGTATGAGCAGTTCTTC
>-|TRBV18|-|TRBJ2-1
CASSRLGQGENEQFF
TGTGCCAGCTCACGATTGGGCCAGGGTGAGAATGAGCAGTTCTTC
>-|TRBV4-1|-|TRBJ2-3
CASSQDEGSTDTQYF
TGCGCCAGCAGCCAAGATGAAGGGTCCACTGATACGCAGTATTTT
>TRBD1|TRBV29-1|few|TRBJ2-3
CSVPTGGYSDTQYF
TGCAGCGTCCCGACAGGGGGCTATTCAGATACGCAGTATTTT
>TRBD2|TRBV11-2|-|TRBJ2-2
CASSPLAVGTGELFF
TGTGCCAGCAGCCCACTAGCGGTAGGGACCGGGGAGCTGTTTTTT
>-|TRBV6-6|few|TRBJ2-6
CAILLSGANVLTF
TGTGCCATTCTTCTCTCTGGGGCCAACGTCCTGACTTTC